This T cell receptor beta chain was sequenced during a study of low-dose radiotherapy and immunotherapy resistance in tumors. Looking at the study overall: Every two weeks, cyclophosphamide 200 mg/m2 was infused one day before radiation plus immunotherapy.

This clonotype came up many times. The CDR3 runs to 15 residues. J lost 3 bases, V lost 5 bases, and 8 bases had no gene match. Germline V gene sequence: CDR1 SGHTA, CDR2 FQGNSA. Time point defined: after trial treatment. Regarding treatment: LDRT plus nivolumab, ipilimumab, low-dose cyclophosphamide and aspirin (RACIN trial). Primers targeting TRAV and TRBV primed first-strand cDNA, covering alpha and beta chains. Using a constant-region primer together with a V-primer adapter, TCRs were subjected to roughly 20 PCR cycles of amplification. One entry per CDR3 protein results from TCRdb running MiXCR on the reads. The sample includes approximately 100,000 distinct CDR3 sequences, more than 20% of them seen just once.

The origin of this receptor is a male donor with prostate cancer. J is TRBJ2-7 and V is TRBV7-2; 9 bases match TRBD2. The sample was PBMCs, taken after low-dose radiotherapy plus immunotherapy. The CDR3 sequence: CASSPRGRGGYEQYF. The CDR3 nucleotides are TGTGCCAGCAGCCCGAGGGGGCGGGGGGGCTACGAGCAGTACTTC.